The 24 T cell receptor beta chains below come from one sample, sequenced in a study of T cell repertoires in cytomegalovirus infection. TCRdb reanalysed the reads using MiXCR and keeps one entry per CDR3 protein. The table lists tens of thousands of distinct CDR3 sequences, 20% to 25% of them singletons. No antigen has been identified for these receptors. The material sequenced was CD8+ T cells from cultured PBMCs, taken from culture after CMV antigen stimulation. These TCRs come from a human donor in good health (CMV status not recorded). Some clones in this sample may be carry-over from other donors' samples.

This clonotype has a handful of counts. The chain employs TRBV12-3 or TRBV12-4 and TRBJ2-6; D is unresolved. This CDR3 spans 14 amino acids. V shed 8 bases and J shed 1 base, with 9 bases lying between them. The DNA of the CDR3 is TGTGCCAGCGGTACGGGTTCTGGGGCCAACGTCCTGACTTTC. Its protein is CASGTGSGANVLTF.

V gene TRBV30 combines with J gene TRBJ1-1; TRBD1 is a possible D gene (5 bases). Germline V CDR1 and CDR2: GTSNPN, SVGIG (reference sequence). The CDR3 consists of 13 residues. V was trimmed by 2 bases and J by 5 bases, leaving 12 bases between them. Here the CDR3 reads CAWSRLGGTEAFF. The DNA for the CDR3 is TGTGCCTGGAGTCGACTTGGGGGAACTGAAGCTTTCTTT.

This chain connects TRBV24-1 to TRBJ2-2; TRBD1 matches 10 bases. Per the germline V gene, CDR1 is KGHDR and CDR2 is SFDVKD. This CDR3 region has 17 residues. The J segment lost 6 bases and the V segment lost 4 bases, leaving 10 bases of the junction unmatched. The CDR3 reads CATSDPRTGGFPGELFF. The CDR3 DNA is TGTGCCACCAGTGACCCTCGGACAGGGGGTTTTCCCGGGGAGCTGTTTTTT.

The genes are TRBV11-2 and TRBJ2-3, with D uncertain. Per the germline V gene, CDR1 is SGHAT and CDR2 is FQNNGV. The CDR3 loop spans 16 amino acids. V was shortened by 1 base and J by 2 bases, with 13 bases between the two germline ends. The CDR3 bases are TGTGCCAGCAGCTTAGCTGGGGTTGGAGCCACAGATACGCAGTATTTT. Translation gives CASSLAGVGATDTQYF.

The V call is TRBV6-2 or TRBV6-3, the J call TRBJ2-7; 7 bases are shared with TRBD1. From germline, CDR1 is MNHEY and CDR2 SVGEGT. Losses at the gene ends were 6 bases for V and 2 bases for J; bases not matched to a gene: 4. CDR3 length equals 13 residues. CDR3 DNA sequence: TGTGCCAGCAGCGGGACAGAGACCTACGAGCAGTACTTC. It codes for CASSGTETYEQYF.

This clonotype was observed a handful of times. The V gene is TRBV4-3, the J gene TRBJ1-2, with a possible D match to TRBD1 (5 bases). Germline CDR1 and CDR2: LGHNA and YSLEER. The CDR3 sequence is 17 residues long. V was cut by 4 bases and J by 7 bases, with 25 bases left in between. Written as DNA, the CDR3 is TGCGCCAGCAGCCCTACCGGGCCAACTTGGCAGGGAGGTGGCTACACCTTC. Translated, it gives CASSPTGPTWQGGGYTF.

This chain uses TRBV11-2 with TRBJ1-4; D is unresolved. Germline V lookup: CDR1 SGHAT, CDR2 FQNNGV. The CDR3 is 16 residues long. Trimming shortened V by 5 bases and J by 3 bases, and 16 bases separated the two germline ends. The CDR3 spells CASSLGIGRPNEKLFF. The CDR3 nucleotides are TGTGCCAGCAGCCTAGGGATAGGGCGGCCTAATGAAAAACTGTTTTTT.

This clonotype has only a few counts. V is TRBV14 and J is TRBJ2-1; TRBD2 agrees at 8 bases. CDR3 length: 17 residues. Germline CDR1 SGHDN, CDR2 FVKESK. Losses at the gene ends were 0 bases for V and 7 bases for J; bases not matched to a gene: 11. CDR3 sequence reads: CASSQEISGGLLNEQFF. The CDR3 bases are TGTGCCAGCAGCCAAGAAATATCGGGGGGGCTCCTGAATGAGCAGTTCTTC.

This clonotype showed up just a few times. The gene calls are TRBV27 and TRBJ2-7, with D perhaps TRBD2 (7 bases). CDR1 and CDR2 (germline): MNHEY, SMNVEV (reference sequence). The V end lost 6 bases, the J end lost 1 base, and 13 bases lay between the germline ends. The CDR3 contains 14 residues. The CDR3 nucleotides read TGTGCCAGCAGGCACGGGGGGCAGTCCTACGAGCAGTACTTC. This codes for CASRHGGQSYEQYF.

This clonotype has only a few counts. This chain links TRBV11-2 with TRBJ1-2, with D uncertain. V was clipped by 1 base and J by 0 bases, with 12 bases between them. CDR3 size: 16 residues. Germline V lookup: CDR1 SGHAT, CDR2 FQNNGV. The chain's CDR3 is CASSLGELVSNYGYTF. The DNA of the CDR3 is TGTGCCAGCAGCTTAGGGGAACTAGTTTCTAACTATGGCTACACCTTC.

This clonotype was seen ten or more times. The DNA is omitted, as the CDR3 cannot be located on it reliably, and the CDR3 follows TCRdb's listing. The V and J genes are TRBV6-2 or TRBV6-3 and TRBJ1-1; TRBD1, the D gene given by the table, was not confirmed from the DNA. Germline V gene data show CDR1 as MNHEY and CDR2 as SVGEGT. The CDR3 length equals 15 residues, ends included. CDR3 residues: CASSSSGFLNTEAFF.

This clonotype was detected only a few times. The CDR3 DNA sequence: TGTGCCAGCAGCACTTTCCAGGGGCAGGATTATGAAAAACTGTTTTTT. Translating gives CASSTFQGQDYEKLFF. V and J are TRBV7-2 and TRBJ1-4; tentatively, D is TRBD1 (6 bases). The V and J ends lost 5 bases and 6 bases respectively, with 19 bases between them. CDR1 and CDR2 (germline): SGHTA, FQGNSA. The CDR3 loop spans 16 amino acids.

This chain uses TRBV15 with TRBJ2-7, with 10 nucleotides matching TRBD1. CDR1 LNHNV and CDR2 YYDKDF come from the germline V gene (reference sequence). The CDR3 is 16 amino acids. The junction had 9 bases not matched to a gene; V was cut back by 2 bases and J by 5 bases. CDR3 sequence (DNA): TGTGCCACCAGCAGAAGAGGGACAGGGGAAAGAAACGAGCAGTACTTC. It specifies CATSRRGTGERNEQYF.

This clonotype was counted a few times. The chain joins TRBV12-3 or TRBV12-4 to TRBJ1-1, with D uncertain. The CDR3 runs 13 residues. The V end lost 8 bases, the J end lost 0 bases, and 10 bases lay between the germline ends. The CDR3 loop reads CASYSGMNTEAFF. In DNA, the CDR3 is TGTGCCAGCTACAGCGGAATGAACACTGAAGCTTTCTTT.

The V call is TRBV12-3 or TRBV12-4, the J call TRBJ2-1; D is possibly TRBD1 (6 bases). The CDR3 runs 14 residues. The V and J ends lost 7 bases and 6 bases respectively, with 16 bases between them. CDR3 nucleotides: TGTGCCAGCACCAGAGGCACAGGGTCCAATGAGCAGTTCTTC. Protein product: CASTRGTGSNEQFF.

A few counts support this clonotype. The rearrangement links TRBV7-8 to TRBJ2-7; a possible D gene is TRBD1 (5 bases). V lost 6 bases and J lost 3, with 15 bases in between. The CDR3 loop spans 14 amino acids. Per germline, CDR1 SGHVS and CDR2 FQNEAQ. This chain's CDR3 is CASSYNRLNYEQYF. CDR3 DNA: TGTGCCAGCAGTTACAACAGGTTAAACTACGAGCAGTACTTC.

The V call is TRBV7-8, the J call TRBJ2-3; no reliable D call. CDR3 length: 13 amino acids. V lost 6 bases and J 2 bases, leaving 9 bases between the germline ends. Germline V gene lookup returns CDR1 SGHVS and CDR2 FQNEAQ. CDR3 protein: CASSRYPTDTQYF. The CDR3 DNA is TGTGCCAGCAGTCGGTATCCCACAGATACGCAGTATTTT.

In this sample, this clonotype turned up once. V gene TRBV9 combines with J gene TRBJ1-1; no clear D. CDR1 is SGDLS and CDR2 is YYNGEE in the germline V gene. The length of the CDR3 is 13 residues. V lost 0 bases, J lost 11 bases, and 14 bases lay in between. The CDR3 DNA reads TGTGCCAGCAGCGTAGCTTCAGATCGAGGGGCTTTCTTT. Translation: CASSVASDRGAFF.

The rearrangement links TRBV7-6 to TRBJ2-1; 9 bases line up with TRBD2. Germline lookup yields CDR1 SGHVS and CDR2 FNYEAQ. This CDR3 is built from 15 residues. V lost 4 bases, J lost 2 bases, and 3 bases stayed unmatched. The CDR3 DNA sequence: TGTGCCAGCAGCTCTGAGCGGGGGGCCTACAATGAGCAGTTCTTC. It codes for CASSSERGAYNEQFF.

This clonotype was detected only a few times. This chain links TRBV7-9 with TRBJ2-1, with D unclear. CDR3 length equals 15 residues. Germline CDR1 and CDR2: SEHNR and FQNEAQ (reference sequence). The V end was cut by 2 bases, the J end by 0 bases, with 8 bases between. The CDR3 spells CASSLSESSYNEQFF. The CDR3 bases are TGTGCCAGCAGCTTATCGGAGAGCTCCTACAATGAGCAGTTCTTC.

This clonotype showed up just a few times. The J gene is TRBJ1-1, the V gene TRBV13; D is unclear. Germline V gives CDR1 PRHDT, CDR2 FYEKMQ (reference sequence). The V end lost 4 bases, the J end lost 2 bases, and 11 bases lay between the germline ends. The CDR3 sequence is 14 residues long. This chain's CDR3 is CASSSPPPNTEAFF. The CDR3 bases are TGTGCCAGCAGCTCGCCACCCCCCAACACTGAAGCTTTCTTT.

This clonotype was seen only a few times. The V call is TRBV6-6, the J call TRBJ1-5, with 7 bases matching TRBD1. Germline V lookup: CDR1 MNHNY, CDR2 SVGAGI (reference sequence). After removal of 7 bases from V and 1 base from J, the junction contained 4 bases not matched to a gene. This CDR3 comprises 14 residues. The CDR3 here is CASTETGSNQPQHF. For the CDR3, the DNA is TGTGCCAGCACCGAGACAGGGAGCAATCAGCCCCAGCATTTT.

This clonotype was counted a few times. The chain employs TRBV10-2 and TRBJ1-1; D is perhaps TRBD1 (5 bases). The CDR3 is made up of 13 amino acids. V was trimmed by 11 bases and J by 4 bases, leaving 17 bases between them. Germline V gives CDR1 WSHSY, CDR2 SAAADI. In nucleotides, the CDR3 is TGCGCCGGCGGCGGGGGAATGGGCACTGAAGCTTTCTTT. Translating it yields CAGGGGMGTEAFF.

This clonotype was recorded at least ten times. The chain links TRBV4-1 to TRBJ2-3; no firm D call. The V end was cut by 4 bases, the J end by 1 base, with 6 bases between. The CDR3 has 13 residues. CDR1 is MGHRA and CDR2 is YSYEKL in the germline V gene. The DNA for the CDR3 is TGCGCCAGCAGCCCTCCGGGCACAGATACGCAGTATTTT. Translating gives CASSPPGTDTQYF.